The entry that follows covers one T cell receptor (beta chain) sequence. The target of this receptor is not known. Base qualities are missing; no much larger clone stands one base away. The CDR3 regions of human TCRbeta chains were analyzed by immunosequencing. In the authors' own workflow: Repertoire TCRs were checked for matches against a reference library of SARS-CoV-2-specific TCRs that had been generated using the MIRA antigen-specificity platform. Breadth meant the fraction of unique TCRs that were SARS-CoV-2-associated, whereas depth meant the fraction of total T cells that were SARS-CoV-2-associated. Each spike-specific TCR was assigned to its reactive spike region and to a CD4 or CD8 class using the MIRA data. Log10-transformed breadth and depth values were compared by one-way ANOVA with Sidak's multiple comparisons tests. What TCRdb holds here is the immuneACCESS table cut down to in-frame rearrangements. Part of the clones is not present; checked against another copy, under half of the missing clones reflect an unresolved V gene, and the others are unexplained. The V and J calls and clone size were taken over from that table, and D and trimming were inferred from the DNA. For this sample there are tens of thousands of clones; 89% appear just once. 7.5% to 10% of the sample lies in the top ten.

The sample's time point, from its label and the paper: about 28 days (+/-7) after the second vaccine dose. Because spike-specific TCR depth and breadth did not differ between the two schedules, AZD1222 recipients who got a second dose at roughly 4 weeks were pooled with those who got a second dose at roughly 12 weeks. Samples from vaccinated people were obtained from the UK trials COV001 and COV002, which included a single-blind randomized controlled phase 2/3 trial of AZD1222 (ChAdOx1 nCoV-19) in healthy adults. For TCRbeta chain sequencing, PBMC samples from trial participants were taken at day 0 and at day 28 after the second dose. This specimen belongs to a study of T cell responses to AZD1222 COVID-19 vaccine (dated by TCRdb to 2020 to 2023). Study-level background: A total of roughly 240 trial participants underwent TCR sequencing, of whom 207 received two doses of AZD1222 and some 25 received two doses of the MenACWY control vaccine. Enrollment into the trials was organized by age into subgroups of 18-55, 56-69 and 70-plus years, and those subgroups contained approximately 150, 30 and 60 TCR-sequenced participants, respectively. Overall study outcomes, separate from this receptor: After two AZD1222 doses, spike-specific TCR breadth and depth were significantly higher than at day 0 and than in MenACWY recipients. Only a handful of AZD1222 recipients were SARS-CoV-2 seropositive at baseline, limiting conclusions about previously exposed vaccinees. Reportedly, almost half of the unique spike-specific TCRs recognized epitopes lying outside the regions that are mutated in the B.1.351 and B.1.1.7 variants. Participants were mostly white British, with more females than males. The authors suggested clonal diversity may have been underestimated. Because no day 14 peak-response samples were available, repertoires were characterized only after the peak T cell response. The 56-69-year group was small, and its depth increase did not reach significance, likely because of low power. Vaccine-associated CD4 TCRs spanned the whole spike protein, with dominant responses in regions 160-218 and 743-854.

Spanning cysteine to phenylalanine, the CDR3 consists of 15 amino acids. Kept here is only the CDR3 DNA, which spans 45 bases and is read in frame from base 1. V loses 0 bases, J loses 0 bases, and the germline ends lie 6 bases apart. CDR1 and CDR2 are drawn from the germline V gene: SGHRS, YFSETQ. This specimen was peripheral blood, taken 28 days after the second AZD1222 dose. The receptor was derived from an adult who received the AZD1222 COVID-19 vaccine. The sequence joins TRBV5-1 to TRBJ1-4; the D gene cannot be resolved reliably. The CDR3 has the sequence CASSLDSATNEKLFF. The DNA sequence is given as TGCGCCAGCAGCTTGGACAGTGCAACTAATGAAAAACTGTTTTTT.